This T cell receptor (beta chain) was found in a study of blood T cell repertoires in COVID-19. Across the whole study: Sources were T cells, B-cell-depleted T cells, or PBMCs; the material itself was cDNA or gDNA.

This clone was picked up a small number of times. Source study methods: Amplification of reference gene primers provided the estimated nucleated cell counts. The table came from immunoSEQ multiplex PCR; TCRdb's copy has only in-frame clones and leaves some out. That table supplies the V and J calls and clone size; D and trimming were determined from the DNA. The sample lists about 200,000 clones; 78% were seen once. This CDR3 comprises 16 residues. Unmatched junction bases numbered 8, after V lost 3 bases and J lost 1 base. Germline V gives CDR1 SQVTM, CDR2 ANQGSEA. The sequencing input was peripheral blood. The clonotype originates from a woman of 80 years or more with active or convalescent COVID-19. The rearrangement joins TRBV29-1 to TRBJ2-2; 7 bases fit TRBD2. This chain's CDR3 is CSVDGGVAENTGELFF. Here the CDR3 DNA reads TGCAGCGTTGATGGGGGGGTTGCCGAGAACACCGGGGAGCTGTTTTTT.